Presented here are 23 T cell receptor beta chains from one specimen sequenced in a study of blood T cell repertoires in COVID-19. Sequencing used immunoSEQ multiplex PCR; TCRdb keeps in-frame clones, though not all of them. Among tens of thousands of clones, just over 85% were seen once, and the ten largest hold under 8%. The sample comprised peripheral blood. These receptor sequences come from a man in his fifties or sixties with active COVID-19.

The V gene is TRBV14, the J gene TRBJ1-2, with 7 positions matching TRBD1. Germline V gives CDR1 SGHDN, CDR2 FVKESK. The CDR3 sequence is 16 residues long. J was trimmed by 4 bases and V by 6 bases; bases with no gene match: 14. The DNA for the CDR3 is TGTGCCAGCAGGAGGGGGGACAGACTAAGCGGCTATGGCTACACCTTC. Translation gives CASRRGDRLSGYGYTF.

The chain carries TRBV5-1 and TRBJ1-2; 9 bases agree with TRBD1. Germline CDR1 reads SGHRS; CDR2 reads YFSETQ. With V trimmed by 3 bases and J by 8 bases, 8 bases remained unmatched. The CDR3 runs to 14 residues. The CDR3 DNA is TGCGCCAGCAGCTCCAGGACAGGGGAAGTCGGCTACACCTTC. This encodes CASSSRTGEVGYTF.

The chain employs TRBV18 and TRBJ2-1; D is perhaps TRBD1 (6 bases). Germline V gene data show CDR1 as KGHSH and CDR2 as LQKENI. CDR3 size: 13 residues. The V end was cut by 1 base, the J end by 15 bases, with 16 bases between. CDR3 residues: CASSPLDSRDSFF. The DNA of the CDR3 is TGTGCCAGCTCACCACTGGACAGTCGCGATTCGTTCTTC. Full variable domain (missing parts from reference TRBV18 and TRBJ2-1): NAGVMQNPRHLVRRRGQEARLRCSPMKGHSHVYWYRQLPEEGLKFMVYLQKENIIDESGMPKERFSAEFPKEGPSILRIQQVVRGDSAAYFCASSPLDSRDSFFGPGTRLTVL.

The chain joins TRBV7-2 to TRBJ2-1; D might be TRBD2 (5 bases). V was clipped by 2 bases and J by 10 bases, with 24 bases between them. The germline CDR1 and CDR2 sequences are SGHTA and FQGNSA. The CDR3 spans 17 residues. This chain's CDR3 is CASSLNRVGLGGSEQFF. The CDR3 DNA reads as TGTGCCAGCAGCTTAAATCGAGTGGGATTGGGTGGGAGCGAGCAGTTCTTC.

This rearrangement joins TRBV10-2 to TRBJ1-4, with 9 positions matching TRBD1. There are 16 residues in the CDR3. Trimming removed 2 bases from V and 5 bases from J; junction bases left unmatched: 6. CDR1 is WSHSY, CDR2 SAAADI, per germline. The CDR3 loop reads CASSEGQGMKNEKLFF. The DNA for the CDR3 is TGCGCCAGCAGTGAGGGACAGGGGATGAAAAATGAAAAACTGTTTTTT.

This clone was detected once. This chain links TRBV27 with TRBJ2-1, with D perhaps matching TRBD2 (6 bases). The CDR3 totals 15 residues. Trimming cost V 6 bases and J 0 bases, with 12 bases left between them. Germline V gene sequence: CDR1 MNHEY, CDR2 SMNVEV (reference sequence). The CDR3 sequence: CASRGDSSSYNEQFF. CDR3 nucleotides: TGTGCCAGCAGGGGGGACTCCAGCTCCTACAATGAGCAGTTCTTC.

The chain carries TRBV9 and TRBJ2-5, with TRBD2 identical over 10 bases. Germline trimming cut 4 bases from V and 4 bases from J; bases unmatched to any gene: 13. This CDR3 is built from 17 residues. Germline-derived CDR1 and CDR2 are SGDLS and YYNGEE. Here the CDR3 DNA reads TGTGCCAGCAGCCGCATCTCTAGCGGGAGTACAGGAGAGACCCAGTACTTC. Translating it yields CASSRISSGSTGETQYF.

The chain links TRBV11-3 to TRBJ2-4; tentatively, D is TRBD1 (5 bases). Germline CDR1 SGHNT, CDR2 YENEEA. This CDR3 region has 15 residues. Deletions cut 5 bases from V and 3 bases from J, with 14 bases between. The CDR3 here is CASSPRQSIKNIQYF. DNA for the CDR3: TGTGCCAGCAGCCCTCGACAGTCTATCAAAAACATTCAGTACTTC. Using reference TRBV11-3 and TRBJ2-4 for the parts outside the CDR3, the full variable domain is EAGVVQSPRYKIIEKKQPVAFWCNPISGHNTLYWYLQNLGQGPELLIRYENEEAVDDSQLPKDRFSAERLKGVDSTLKIQPAELGDSAVYLCASSPRQSIKNIQYFGAGTRLSVL.

The chain combines TRBV2 with TRBJ2-5; 10 nucleotides agree with TRBD2. Germline lookup yields CDR1 SNHLY and CDR2 FYNNEI. The CDR3 extends over 16 amino acids. V lost 0 bases to trimming and J lost 3 bases; unmatched junction nucleotides: 4. Here the CDR3 reads CASSEARLAGEETQYF. The CDR3 bases are TGTGCCAGCAGTGAAGCAAGGCTAGCGGGAGAAGAGACCCAGTACTTC.

This clone was observed a handful of times. This chain joins TRBV20-1 and TRBJ1-5; a possible D gene is TRBD1 (6 bases). Between the trimmed V and J ends, which lost 3 bases and 4 bases, there was a span of 7 bases. The germline V gene encodes CDR1 DFQATT and CDR2 SNEGSKA (reference sequence). The CDR3 spans 12 residues. The CDR3, as DNA: TGCAGTGCTAGTAGGGGGAATCAGCCCCAGCATTTT. Its translation: CSASRGNQPQHF.

This clone was recorded only once. This chain joins TRBV5-6 and TRBJ2-1, with 8 nucleotides matching TRBD2. J lost 3 bases, V lost 3 bases, and 8 bases had no gene match. Germline V lookup: CDR1 SGHDT, CDR2 YYEEEE. The CDR3 contains 16 residues. The CDR3 DNA sequence: TGTGCCAGCAGCTCAGGGGCTAGCGGGTTCTACAATGAGCAGTTCTTC. It is translated as CASSSGASGFYNEQFF.

A remark on this clone: The germline gene is not matched at one end of the junction; a read error may be the cause. Additional DNA sequences in this sample encode the identical CDR3. This sequence joins TRBV7-2 and TRBJ2-5; 9 bases are shared with TRBD2. Per germline, CDR1 SGHTA and CDR2 FQGNSA. The CDR3 has 15 residues. DNA of the CDR3: TGTGCCAGCAGCCTAGCGGGGACAGCCAAAGAGACCCAGTACTTC. Amino acids: CASSLAGTAKETQYF.

The rearrangement uses TRBV11-3 and TRBJ2-5, with D tentatively TRBD2 (6 bases). Trimming left V 1 base short and J 1 base short, with 16 bases between. The CDR3 is 17 amino acids. CDR1 and CDR2 from the germline V gene are SGHNT and YENEEA. The CDR3 region has the DNA TGTGCCAGCAGCTTAGTATGGTTGGCGGAGGGCCAAGAGACCCAGTACTTC. Amino acid sequence: CASSLVWLAEGQETQYF.

The chain has TRBV5-1 and TRBJ1-2; the match to TRBD1 covers 7 bases. Per germline, CDR1 SGHRS and CDR2 YFSETQ. The CDR3 length is 16 residues. J lost 6 bases, V lost 5 bases, and 16 bases had no gene match. The CDR3 DNA reads TGCGCCAGCAGTCCCGTACCGGCAGGGGGGTCCCATGGCTACACCTTC. It encodes CASSPVPAGGSHGYTF.

This sequence joins TRBV6-1 and TRBJ1-1, with a tentative D call TRBD1 (5 bases). This CDR3 is 15 amino acids long. In germline, CDR1 is MNHNS, CDR2 SASEGT. V lost 3 bases and J 4 bases, leaving 15 bases between the germline ends. The CDR3 protein is CASSDWGGSTTEAFF. The CDR3 nucleotides are TGTGCCAGCAGTGATTGGGGGGGGAGTACCACTGAAGCTTTCTTT.

This chain connects TRBV19 to TRBJ2-1; D is ambiguous. Trimming pared 5 bases from V and 6 bases from J, leaving 8 bases between. Germline lookup yields CDR1 LNHDA and CDR2 SQIVND (reference sequence). The CDR3 is made up of 12 amino acids. The CDR3 loop reads CASSSRGNEQFF. CDR3 coding DNA: TGTGCCAGTAGTTCGAGAGGCAATGAGCAGTTCTTC.

The V call is TRBV30, the J call TRBJ2-2; weak D call: TRBD2 (5 bases). Trimming cost V 3 bases and J 1 base, with 12 bases left between them. Germline V gene lookup returns CDR1 GTSNPN and CDR2 SVGIG (reference sequence). CDR3 size: 15 residues. The DNA for the CDR3 is TGTGCCTGGAGCTTGGGGAGCGGGAACACCGGGGAGCTGTTTTTT. It translates to CAWSLGSGNTGELFF.

This clone was counted only a few times. The rearrangement joins TRBV5-4 to TRBJ1-6; D gene unclear. The germline V gene encodes CDR1 SGHNT and CDR2 YYREEE (reference sequence). CDR3 length equals 14 residues. With 5 bases removed from V and 7 bases from J, the gap between germline ends came to 13 bases. The CDR3 sequence: CASRVWAGNSPLHF. CDR3 DNA sequence: TGTGCCAGCAGGGTTTGGGCGGGGAATTCACCCCTCCACTTT.

The chain carries TRBV20-1 and TRBJ2-1, with 7 bases aligning to TRBD2. V lost 5 bases to trimming and J lost 9 bases; unmatched junction nucleotides: 4. Germline V gene data show CDR1 as DFQATT and CDR2 as SNEGSKA (reference sequence). The length of the CDR3 is 11 residues. The CDR3 bases are TGCAGTGCTTGGGAGGGCGGTGAGCAGTTCTTC. Translating it yields CSAWEGGEQFF.

The chain recombines TRBV6-1 with TRBJ2-1; a possible D gene is TRBD2 (7 bases). CDR3 length equals 16 residues. V lost 1 base, J lost 7 bases, and 17 bases lay in between. Per germline, CDR1 MNHNS and CDR2 SASEGT. The CDR3 DNA is TGTGCCAGCAGTGAAGATGGGGGCGGGAGTTGGAATGAGCAGTTCTTC. Translated, it gives CASSEDGGGSWNEQFF.

CDR3 sequence (DNA): TGCGCCAGCAGTCTGGCAGGAGTCGCACAGGTGAACACTGAAGCTTTCTTT. Its protein product is CASSLAGVAQVNTEAFF. V is TRBV5-1 and J is TRBJ1-1; possibly TRBD1 for D (5 bases). The CDR3 contains 17 residues. Germline assignment: CDR1 SGHRS and CDR2 YFSETQ. Trimming removed 5 bases at V and 0 bases at J, with 20 bases between.

For the CDR3, the DNA is TGTGCCAGCAGCTGGGGGGGAGTGGTGAGAGAGACCCAGTACTTC. This gives the protein CASSWGGVVRETQYF. The rearrangement joins TRBV11-3 to TRBJ2-5; 7 bases agree with TRBD2. This CDR3 has 15 residues. Germline assignment: CDR1 SGHNT and CDR2 YENEEA. The junction had 9 bases not matched to a gene; V was cut back by 4 bases and J by 4 bases. Using reference TRBV11-3 and TRBJ2-5 for the parts outside the CDR3, the full variable domain is EAGVVQSPRYKIIEKKQPVAFWCNPISGHNTLYWYLQNLGQGPELLIRYENEEAVDDSQLPKDRFSAERLKGVDSTLKIQPAELGDSAVYLCASSWGGVVRETQYFGPGTRLLVL.

The J gene is TRBJ2-4, the V gene TRBV5-8; a weak D match, TRBD2 (6 bases). Germline lookup yields CDR1 SGHTS and CDR2 YDEGEE. CDR3 length: 14 residues. V lost 4 bases to trimming and J lost 1 base, with 9 bases between them. This CDR3 is CASSPGEAKNIQYF. Written as DNA, the CDR3 is TGTGCCAGCAGCCCGGGGGAGGCCAAAAACATTCAGTACTTC.